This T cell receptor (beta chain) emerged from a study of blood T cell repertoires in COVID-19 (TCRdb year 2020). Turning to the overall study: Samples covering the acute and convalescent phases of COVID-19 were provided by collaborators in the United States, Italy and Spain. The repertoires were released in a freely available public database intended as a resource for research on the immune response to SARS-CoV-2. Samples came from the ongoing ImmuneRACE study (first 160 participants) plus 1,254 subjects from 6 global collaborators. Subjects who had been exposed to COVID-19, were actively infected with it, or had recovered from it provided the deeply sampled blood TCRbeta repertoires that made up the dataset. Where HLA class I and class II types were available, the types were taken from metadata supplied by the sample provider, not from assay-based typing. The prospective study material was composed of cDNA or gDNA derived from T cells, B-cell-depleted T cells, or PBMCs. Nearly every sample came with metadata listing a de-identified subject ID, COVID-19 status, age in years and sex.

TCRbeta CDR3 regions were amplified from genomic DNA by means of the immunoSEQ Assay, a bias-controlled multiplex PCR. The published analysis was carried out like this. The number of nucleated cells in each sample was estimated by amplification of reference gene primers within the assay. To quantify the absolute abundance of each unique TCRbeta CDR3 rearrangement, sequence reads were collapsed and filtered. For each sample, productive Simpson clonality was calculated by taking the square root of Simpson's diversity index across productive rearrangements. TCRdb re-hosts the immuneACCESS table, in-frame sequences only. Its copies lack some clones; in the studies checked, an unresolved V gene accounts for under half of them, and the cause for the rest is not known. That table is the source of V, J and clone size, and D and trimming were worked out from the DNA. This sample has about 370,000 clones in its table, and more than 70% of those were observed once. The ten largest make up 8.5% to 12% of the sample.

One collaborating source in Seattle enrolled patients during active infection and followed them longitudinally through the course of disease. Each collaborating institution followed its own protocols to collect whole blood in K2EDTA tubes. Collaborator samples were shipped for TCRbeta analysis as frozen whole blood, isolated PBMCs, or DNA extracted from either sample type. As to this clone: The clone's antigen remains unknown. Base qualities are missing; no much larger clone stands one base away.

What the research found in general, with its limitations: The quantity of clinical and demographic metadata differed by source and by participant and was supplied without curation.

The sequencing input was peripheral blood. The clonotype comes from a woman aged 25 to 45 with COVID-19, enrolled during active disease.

The CDR3 in this case is CASSLAGSRGEQYF. The base sequence is TGTGCCAGCAGTTTGGCCGGGTCCAGGGGCGAGCAGTACTTC. The V gene is TRBV27 and the J gene is TRBJ2-7; the D gene is perhaps TRBD1, on 6 matching bases. For CDR1 and CDR2, the germline V gene (reference sequence) lists MNHEY and SMNVEV. The junction carries 15 bases between V and J, which are trimmed by 3 bases and 6 bases respectively. Including the terminal cysteine and phenylalanine, the CDR3 comprises 14 residues. CDR3 DNA only is kept here, 42 bases in frame from base 1.